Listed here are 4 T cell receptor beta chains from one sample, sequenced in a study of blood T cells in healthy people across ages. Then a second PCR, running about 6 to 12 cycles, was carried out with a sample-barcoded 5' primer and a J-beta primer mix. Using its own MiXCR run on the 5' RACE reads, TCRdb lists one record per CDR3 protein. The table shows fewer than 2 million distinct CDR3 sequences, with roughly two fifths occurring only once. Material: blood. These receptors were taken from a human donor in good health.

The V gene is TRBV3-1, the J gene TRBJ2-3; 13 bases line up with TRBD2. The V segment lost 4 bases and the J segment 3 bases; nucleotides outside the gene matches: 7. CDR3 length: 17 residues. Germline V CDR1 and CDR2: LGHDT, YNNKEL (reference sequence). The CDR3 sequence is CASSLTSGGPVTDTQYF. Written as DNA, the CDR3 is TGTGCCAGCAGCCTGACTAGCGGGGGGCCCGTGACAGATACGCAGTATTTT.

In nucleotides, the CDR3 is TGCAGCGTTTATTCGGGGGAAGAGACCCAGTACTTC. This translates into CSVYSGEETQYF. V is TRBV29-1 and J is TRBJ2-4; D is possibly TRBD2 (6 bases). The DNA end favors TRBJ2-5, so the J call may be wrong. The V gene's germline CDR1 is SQVTM and CDR2 ANQGSEA. CDR3 length equals 12 residues.

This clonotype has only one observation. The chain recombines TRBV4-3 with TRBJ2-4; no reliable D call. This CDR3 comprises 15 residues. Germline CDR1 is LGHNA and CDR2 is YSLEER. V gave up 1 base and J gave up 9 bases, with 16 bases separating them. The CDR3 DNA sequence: TGCGCCAGCAGCCAAGTCCTGGCCCCGAAGGGCATTCAGTACTTC. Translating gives CASSQVLAPKGIQYF.

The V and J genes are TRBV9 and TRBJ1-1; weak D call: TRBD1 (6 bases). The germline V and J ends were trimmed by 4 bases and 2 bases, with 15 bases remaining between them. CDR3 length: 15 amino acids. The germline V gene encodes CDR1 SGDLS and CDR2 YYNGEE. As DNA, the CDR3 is TGTGCCAGCAGCCCCGAGGGACACCCAAACACTGAAGCTTTCTTT. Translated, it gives CASSPEGHPNTEAFF.